This paragraph covers one T cell receptor beta chain sequence. The antigen is unknown. V was shortened by 10 bases and J by 0 bases, with 8 bases between the two germline ends. Germline loops: CDR1 ENHRY, CDR2 SYGVKD. This CDR3 is built from 12 residues. The data belong to a study of T cell clones after liver transplantation. General study points: Graft donor-reactive T cells may have migrated into the graft rather than being deleted.

Produced via immunoSEQ multiplex PCR; TCRdb's table is partial and in-frame only. Of approximately 55,000 clones in the sample, 60% to 80% were seen once. CD3+CD4+ and CD3+CD8+ cells were FACS-sorted from thawed unstimulated PBMCs. This receptor was obtained from a human donor who received a liver transplant. This chain links TRBV10-3 with TRBJ2-3, with unresolved D. The sequenced sample was CD4+ T cells from blood, obtained before liver transplant. DNA of the CDR3: TGTGCCACGAGTCACAGCACAGATACGCAGTATTTT. It encodes CATSHSTDTQYF.